The next 9 T cell receptor beta chains were all read from a single sample in a study of T cell repertoires in cytomegalovirus infection. In TCRdb, the reads were re-called with MiXCR into one record per CDR3 protein. The table has fewer than 850,000 distinct CDR3 sequences, roughly 28% seen once. Their antigen targets remain unknown. Sequencing was performed on cultured CD8+ T cells from PBMCs, taken from culture after CMV antigen stimulation. These receptor sequences come from a human donor in good health (CMV status not recorded). Some clones in this sample may be carry-over from other donors' samples.

This clonotype has a single count. J is TRBJ2-5 and V is TRBV25-1; D is perhaps TRBD2 (7 bases). Germline V gives CDR1 MGHDK, CDR2 SYGVNS. The CDR3 has 16 residues. V was cut by 0 bases and J by 2 bases, with 13 bases left in between. The CDR3 spells CASSEYGGGLQETQYF. The CDR3 DNA follows: TGTGCCAGCAGTGAATACGGCGGGGGCTTACAAGAGACCCAGTACTTC.

This chain connects TRBV10-3 to TRBJ1-5; D remains unclear. V was trimmed by 5 bases and J by 0 bases, leaving 8 bases between them. CDR1 and CDR2 from the germline V gene are ENHRY and SYGVKD. The CDR3 runs to 14 residues. CDR3 amino acids: CAISSGDSNQPQHF. Written as DNA, the CDR3 is TGTGCCATCAGTTCCGGGGATAGCAATCAGCCCCAGCATTTT.

The V call is TRBV7-9, the J call TRBJ1-6; TRBD1 matches at 8 bases. The V and J ends lost 5 bases and 7 bases, in that order; junction bases with no gene match: 10. Germline-derived CDR1 and CDR2 are SEHNR and FQNEAQ (reference sequence). This CDR3 has 16 residues. CDR3 coding DNA: TGTGCCAGCAGCGGGGGACAGGCGAGGTTAAATTCACCCCTCCACTTT. Residues: CASSGGQARLNSPLHF.

This clonotype was observed a few times. The chain uses TRBV11-3 and TRBJ2-1; weak D call: TRBD1 (5 bases). Germline-derived CDR1 and CDR2 are SGHNT and YENEEA. This CDR3 region has 16 residues. V was trimmed by 5 bases and J by 0 bases, leaving 14 bases between them. The CDR3 nucleotides read TGTGCCAGCAGCCCTGGGGCTTTTAGCTCCTACAATGAGCAGTTCTTC. Translated, it gives CASSPGAFSSYNEQFF.

The chain employs TRBV6-1 and TRBJ1-1; 10 bases align to TRBD1. Germline V CDR1 and CDR2: MNHNS, SASEGT. The CDR3 length is 16 residues. J was trimmed by 4 bases and V by 2 bases; bases with no gene match: 7. In DNA form, the CDR3 reads TGTGCCAGCAGTGAAAGGGAGGGACAGGGGTTCACTGAAGCTTTCTTT. Its translation: CASSEREGQGFTEAFF.

The sample holds many counts of this clonotype. J is TRBJ1-2 and V is TRBV4-3; no reliable D call. The V gene lost 3 bases and the J gene lost 8 bases, with 16 bases spanning the gap. Germline values: CDR1 LGHNA, CDR2 YSLEER. CDR3 length equals 14 residues. CDR3 DNA: TGCGCCAGCAGCCAGGAACAGTCCTTGGAAGGCTACACCTTC. Protein product: CASSQEQSLEGYTF.

V gene TRBV2 combines with J gene TRBJ1-1, with D unclear. Germline V gives CDR1 SNHLY, CDR2 FYNNEI. CDR3 length equals 17 residues. Deletions cut 7 bases from V and 3 bases from J, with 24 bases between. CDR3 loop: CASNIRERVSTDTEAFF. The DNA for the CDR3 is TGTGCCAGCAACATTCGGGAGAGGGTTAGCACGGACACTGAAGCTTTCTTT.

The chain links TRBV14 to TRBJ2-2, with D tentatively TRBD1 or TRBD2 (6 bases each). The CDR3 is 15 amino acids. From germline, CDR1 is SGHDN and CDR2 FVKESK. The V and J ends lost 4 bases and 2 bases respectively, with 11 bases between them. In nucleotides, the CDR3 is TGTGCCAGCAGCCGTAGGGGGGTCAACACCGGGGAGCTGTTTTTT. Its translation: CASSRRGVNTGELFF. Full variable domain (rest looked up from reference TRBV14 and TRBJ2-2): EAGVTQFPSHSVIEKGQTVTLRCDPISGHDNLYWYRRVMGKEIKFLLHFVKESKQDESGMPNNRFLAERTGGTYSTLKVQPAELEDSGVYFCASSRRGVNTGELFFGEGSRLTVL.

The table lists this clonotype with a few counts. This chain links TRBV12-3 or TRBV12-4 with TRBJ2-1, with 10 bases fitting TRBD2. The CDR3 length is 17 residues. Losses at the gene ends were 3 bases for V and 0 bases for J; bases not matched to a gene: 5. The CDR3 bases are TGTGCCAGCAGTTTTCTAGCGGGGGCCAACTCCTACAATGAGCAGTTCTTC. It specifies CASSFLAGANSYNEQFF.